The T cell receptor beta chain described here comes from a study of cytomegalovirus exposure and HLA in healthy donors (dated by TCRdb to about 2017). Study-level background: An earlier analysis of roughly 630 of the donors reported approximately 290 Gb of sequence data and more than 90 million unique TCR beta sequences from around 200 million T cells. An early release covering more than 500 HLA-typed donors comprised 250 to 350 gigabases of sequencing data and tens of millions of unique TCR sequences. Of the approximately 400 genotyped donors, 81% were placed in the genetic ancestry cluster associated with self-reported Caucasian donors. The aim of the study was to test whether cataloging public T cell receptors could identify signatures of past pathogen exposure. The T cell repertoires of under 700 subjects were profiled by immunosequencing and related to cytomegalovirus serostatus. A separate validation cohort of 100 to 150 different subjects was used in addition to the roughly 720-subject first cohort. The study combined high-throughput TCR immunosequencing, statistical association of individual TCRs with disease status, and machine learning to predict cytomegalovirus infection status. A later analysis re-analyzed previously published TCR beta repertoires from about 600 donors and added high-resolution HLA genotyping to study TCR occurrence patterns. Rather than drawing on any new phenotypic data, the later analysis identified candidate immune exposures from TCR beta sequences and the way those sequences occurred across donors. An earlier analysis of 500 to 750 of the donors applied high-throughput TCR beta sequencing to assess whether each TCR beta V gene segment acted as functional or pseudogenic. Donor age, sex, ethnicity and CMV serostatus were compiled alongside the repertoire data. In a later genetic analysis, genome-wide SNP genotypes for about three fifths of the 666 donors were used, and that subset was treated as a discovery cohort. Every discovery cohort repertoire had been produced on one sequencing platform. Class I and class II HLA loci were covered by the typing at four-digit resolution. The number of donors typed differed by locus, with roughly 629-640 for A, B, C, DRB1 and DQB1, about 500 for DQA1, about 610 for DPA1, and some 440 for DPB1. A handful of DR-DQ haplotypes were treated as single units for association and clustering because of strong linkage in the cohort. Among roughly 400 genotyped donors of the cohort, an average of roughly 240,000 unique TCR beta nucleotide sequences were sequenced per donor, roughly a sixth of them non-productive. The paper's findings and limits, for the study overall: Three of the identified cytomegalovirus-associated TCR beta chains were confirmed in vitro to be specific for cytomegalovirus antigens. A cluster of highly shared sequence variants was judged likely to represent a technical artifact of the sequencing pipeline. In a later analysis, TCR association rates were found to vary across HLA loci, with the most associated TCRs seen for DRB1 alleles and the fewest for HLA-C alleles. A further reported finding was that TCR beta sequences accurately predicted the HLA-A and HLA-B alleles for most subjects in the first cohort. In an earlier analysis of under 600 of the donors, most TCR beta V segments were observed in productive rearrangements about 87% or about 30% of the time, broadly matching IMGT annotations. According to the authors, the approach could potentially be generalized to other disease states and immunological phenotypes. In both the original and validation cohorts, the classifier was reported to diagnose cytomegalovirus status with high specificity and sensitivity. The earlier analysis of around 600 of the donors excluded 15 to 20 rarely observed V segments, including chromosome 9 orphons, because counts were too low. At a false discovery rate of 0.05, a later analysis linked 16,951 TCR beta sequences to specific HLA alleles. In a later analysis, most CMV-associated TCR beta chains were found to appear HLA-restricted, with HLA associations seemingly driven largely by CMV exposure. A later analysis found that HLA-associated TCR beta chains were more clonally expanded and had lower generation probabilities than equally common non-associated chains. V-gene and J-gene trimming of TCR beta chains was associated with a missense DCLRE1C variant in a later genetic analysis, and the association was replicated in an independent cohort. Correlated functional status among segregating V segments might be attributable to linkage disequilibrium, but an unknown experimental factor could not be ruled out. According to a later analysis, parvovirus B19, influenza, CMV and Epstein-Barr virus appeared linked to several top co-occurrence clusters. CMV serostatus was the only immune exposure information available for the cohort. The study listed approximately 150 TCR beta chains as associated with cytomegalovirus. Only TCR beta chains were sequenced in this cohort, and the absence of alpha or paired-chain data limited detectable features. Because HLA typing was missing for some donors at each locus, association tests included only the typed subset. Compared with the approximately 670-donor mean, donors in an Asian-associated ancestry cluster had fewer N-insertions in productive TCRs, according to a later genetic analysis. Sequencing depth was assumed to be roughly uniform across donors in the presence/absence analyses, though that assumption may not hold. While some public TCRs were present in many individuals, most TCR sequences turned up only very rarely across donors. When HLA alleles, especially DR and DQ, strongly co-occurred, attributing TCR associations to individual alleles was difficult.

The library was prepared using the immunoSEQ multiplex PCR assay. For the multiplex PCR, a mixture combining 60 forward primers for TCR Vbeta segments and 13 reverse primers for TCR Jbeta segments was used. The CDR3 region of rearranged TCR beta genes was amplified from genomic DNA by a multiplex PCR assay. On the Illumina HiSeq System, the amplified TCR beta libraries were sequenced as 87-base-pair reads. In the source study's methods: A later analysis counted 65 million to 90 million unique TCR beta chains across the 666 repertoires, and 9 million to 14 million of these chains were shared by at least two donors. To remove PCR and sequencing errors, raw reads were error-corrected and collapsed into unique sequences using a nearest-neighbor algorithm that merged closely related sequences. To assign V, D and J gene segments, CDR3 sequences were aligned to IMGT reference sequences. For a sequence to be retained, a match of at least six nucleotides was required to both a V gene segment and a J gene segment. A rearrangement was called productive if the CDR3 had no stop codons and remained in frame with V and J, and every other rearrangement was called non-productive. CDR3 was defined according to IMGT convention as the region running from the second conserved V-encoded cysteine to the conserved J-encoded phenylalanine. In an earlier analysis of 500 to 650 of the donors, sequences lacking an unambiguous match to a single V gene segment were excluded. In an earlier analysis of 587 of the donors, V segments were called functional above 56.7% productive rearrangements and were called segregating when the between-donor standard deviation exceeded 5%. A statistical classification framework was built for diagnosing cytomegalovirus status from the catalog of TCR beta chain sequences. A later analysis assigned V and J genes by comparing TCR nucleotide sequences with IMGT/GENE-DB human TR gene sequences. Using the TCRdist pipeline, a later analysis assigned CDR3 sequences along with most-parsimonious VDJ recombination scenarios. In a later analysis, each TCR beta chain was defined by its CDR3 amino acid sequence together with its V-gene family, and reads lacking a unique V-gene family were excluded. In a later analysis, 550 to 650 highly shared, low-generation-probability nucleotide sequences were removed to address suspected cross-contamination and a sequencing artifact. In a later analysis, a clonal expansion index for each public chain was calculated from normalized within-repertoire ranks of inferred template counts. A later analysis computed generation probabilities with a VDJ recombination model fitted to out-of-frame rearrangements, and checked the results against IGoR. Hypergeometric tests were used in a later analysis to score TCR-TCR, TCR-HLA and TCR-CMV co-occurrence, with a repertoire-size bias correction applied to the TCR pairs. To estimate false discovery rates, a later analysis permuted the HLA or CMV assignments 20 times. In a later analysis, co-occurring TCRs were grouped using DBSCAN, and TCRdist sequence similarity was added for clustering within HLA-allele-positive subsets. Co-occurrence clustering excluded repertoires with fewer than 30,000 or more than 120,000 public chains, plus five with anomalous nucleotide sharing. TCRdb retrieved this table from immuneACCESS and kept in-frame rearrangements only. Not all clones are present; in checked studies, unresolved V genes account for under half, and no reason is known for the remainder. V and J calls and clone size are given by that table; D and trimming were obtained from the DNA. This sample comprises 140,000 to 150,000 clones, around 75% of them detected only once. The ten largest clones represent 2.5% to 3.5% of the sample.

In the case of this clone: The clone's antigen remains unknown. Base qualities were left out, and no much larger clone turns up one base away.

The cohort was made up of about 670 healthy bone marrow donors. Cohort members were all nominally healthy when sampled, although unrecorded immune exposures were likely present. The donor tested CMV seronegative and was one of the 352 seronegative cohort members. A peripheral blood sample was provided by each donor, and peripheral blood mononuclear cells were used for TCR beta sequencing. The Qiagen DNeasy Blood Extraction Kit was used to extract genomic DNA from the blood cell samples. The receptor was isolated from a woman younger than 45 in good health and CMV-seronegative. Sequenced: PBMCs.

The base sequence is TGTGCCAGCAGCGGGCCGGGACTAGAGGCAGATACGCAGTATTTT. Protein translation: CASSGPGLEADTQYF. Recombination linked TRBV9 to TRBJ2-3, with 8 middle bases fitting TRBD2. CDR1 SGDLS and CDR2 YYNGEE were looked up in the germline V gene. There are 15 amino acids in the CDR3, from cysteine to phenylalanine inclusive. Of the read, only the CDR3 DNA is kept; its 45 bases are in frame from base 1. The germline V and J ends show losses of 3 bases and 4 bases respectively, and no gene match explains 7 bases of the junction. Here the CDR3 is joined to the reference TRBV9 and TRBJ2-3 genes, and the full variable domain is: DSGVTQTPKHLITATGQRVTLRCSPRSGDLSVYWYQQSLDQGLQFLIQYYNGEERAKGNILERFSAQQFPDLHSELNLSSLELGDSALYFCASSGPGLEADTQYFGPGTRLTVL.